This TCR beta chain was captured in a study of cytomegalovirus exposure and HLA in healthy donors. The wider study: One earlier analysis, a look at about 179 million T cells, found about 110 million unique TCR beta sequences. General study findings and limits: Exclusion as indistinguishable affected some V segments, including TRBV6-2 and TRBV6-3. The classifier, whose performance was assessed in both the original and validation cohorts, reportedly diagnosed cytomegalovirus status with high specificity and sensitivity. With further analysis later on, most CMV-associated TCR beta chains appeared HLA-restricted.

Primers: 60 Vbeta forward and 13 Jbeta reverse. This table comes from immunoSEQ multiplex PCR, and its TCRdb copy is limited to in-frame clones, with some not included. The sample shows around 240,000 clones, 82% of them seen only once. Of note for this clone: Its antigen is undetermined.

CDR3 length: 15 amino acids. CDR1 and CDR2 (germline): SGHTA, FQGNSA. Trimming stripped 3 bases from V and 2 bases from J, with 11 bases between. This clonotype was obtained from a woman aged 40 to 50 in good health and CMV-seropositive. Sequenced input: PBMCs. This chain connects TRBV7-2 to TRBJ1-3; possible D gene TRBD1, 6 bases. CDR3 bases: TGTGCCAGCAGCTTTCAGGGGACGGCTGGAAACACCATATATTTT. This codes for CASSFQGTAGNTIYF.